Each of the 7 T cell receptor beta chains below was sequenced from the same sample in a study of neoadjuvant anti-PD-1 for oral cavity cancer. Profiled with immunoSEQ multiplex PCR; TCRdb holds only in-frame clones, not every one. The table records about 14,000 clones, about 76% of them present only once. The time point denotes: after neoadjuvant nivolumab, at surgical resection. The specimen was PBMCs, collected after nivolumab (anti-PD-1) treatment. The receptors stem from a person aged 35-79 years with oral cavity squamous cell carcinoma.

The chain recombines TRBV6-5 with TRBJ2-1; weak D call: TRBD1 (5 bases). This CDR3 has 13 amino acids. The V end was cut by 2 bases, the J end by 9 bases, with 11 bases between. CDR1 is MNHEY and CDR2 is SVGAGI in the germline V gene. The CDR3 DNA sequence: TGTGCCAGCAGTTACAGGGGTGCCCTTGAGCAGTTCTTC. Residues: CASSYRGALEQFF.

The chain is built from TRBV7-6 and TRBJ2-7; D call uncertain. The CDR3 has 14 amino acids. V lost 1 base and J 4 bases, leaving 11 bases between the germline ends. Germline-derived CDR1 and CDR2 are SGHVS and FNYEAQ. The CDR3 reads CASSLVFGQYEQYF. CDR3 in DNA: TGTGCCAGCAGCTTAGTGTTCGGTCAGTACGAGCAGTACTTC.

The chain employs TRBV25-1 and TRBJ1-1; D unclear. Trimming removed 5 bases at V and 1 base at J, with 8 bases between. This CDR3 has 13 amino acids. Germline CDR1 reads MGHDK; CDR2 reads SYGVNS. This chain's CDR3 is CASSFPENTEAFF. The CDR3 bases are TGTGCCAGCAGTTTCCCAGAGAACACTGAAGCTTTCTTT.

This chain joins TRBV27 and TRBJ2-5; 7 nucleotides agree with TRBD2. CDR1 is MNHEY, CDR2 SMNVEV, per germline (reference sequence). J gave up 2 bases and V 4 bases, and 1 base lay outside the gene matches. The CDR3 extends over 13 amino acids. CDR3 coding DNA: TGTGCCAGCAGTTGGGGGGGGCAAGAGACCCAGTACTTC. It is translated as CASSWGGQETQYF.

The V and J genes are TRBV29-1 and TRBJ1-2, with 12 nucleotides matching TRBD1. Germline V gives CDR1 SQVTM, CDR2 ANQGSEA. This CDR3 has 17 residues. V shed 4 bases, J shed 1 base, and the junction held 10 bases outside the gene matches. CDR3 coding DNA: TGCAGCGTTGGACGGGGAGGGACAGGGGGCCTTAACTATGGCTACACCTTC. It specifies CSVGRGGTGGLNYGYTF.

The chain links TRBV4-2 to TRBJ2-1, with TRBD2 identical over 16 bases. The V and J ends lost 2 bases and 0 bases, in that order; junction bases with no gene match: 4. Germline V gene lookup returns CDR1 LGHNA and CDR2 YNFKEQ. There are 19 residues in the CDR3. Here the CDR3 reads CASSQTGLAGGTSYNEQFF. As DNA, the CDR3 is TGTGCCAGCAGCCAAACGGGACTAGCGGGAGGGACCTCCTACAATGAGCAGTTCTTC.

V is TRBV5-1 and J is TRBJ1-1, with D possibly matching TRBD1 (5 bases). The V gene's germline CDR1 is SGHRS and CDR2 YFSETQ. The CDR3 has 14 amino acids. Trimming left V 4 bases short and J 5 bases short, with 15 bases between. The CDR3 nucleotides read TGCGCCAGCAGCATAGATACAGGTAGGACTGAAGCTTTCTTT. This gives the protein CASSIDTGRTEAFF.